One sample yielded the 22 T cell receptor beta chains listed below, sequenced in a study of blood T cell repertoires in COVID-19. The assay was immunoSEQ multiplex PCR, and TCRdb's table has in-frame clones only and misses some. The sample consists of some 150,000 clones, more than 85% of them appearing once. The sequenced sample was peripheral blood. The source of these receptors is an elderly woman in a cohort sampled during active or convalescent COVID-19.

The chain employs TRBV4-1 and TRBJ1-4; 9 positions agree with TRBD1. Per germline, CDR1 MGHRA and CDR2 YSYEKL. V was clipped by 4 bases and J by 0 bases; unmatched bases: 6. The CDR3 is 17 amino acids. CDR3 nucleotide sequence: TGCGCCAGCAGCCGCGGGACAGGGAGCCCAACTAATGAAAAACTGTTTTTT. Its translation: CASSRGTGSPTNEKLFF.

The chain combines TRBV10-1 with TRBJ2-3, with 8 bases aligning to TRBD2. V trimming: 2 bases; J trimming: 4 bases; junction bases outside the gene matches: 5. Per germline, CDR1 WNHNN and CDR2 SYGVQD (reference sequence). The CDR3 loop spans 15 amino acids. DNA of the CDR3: TGCGCCAGCAGTGAGCGGGGGGGCCATCCAGATACGCAGTATTTT. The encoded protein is CASSERGGHPDTQYF.

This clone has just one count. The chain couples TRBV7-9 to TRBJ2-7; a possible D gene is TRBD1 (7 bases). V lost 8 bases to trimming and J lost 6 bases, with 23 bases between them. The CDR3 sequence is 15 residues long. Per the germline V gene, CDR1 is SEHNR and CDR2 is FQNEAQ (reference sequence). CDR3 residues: CASAQGGRGYLEQYF. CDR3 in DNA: TGTGCCAGCGCCCAGGGGGGCAGGGGCTATCTCGAGCAGTACTTC. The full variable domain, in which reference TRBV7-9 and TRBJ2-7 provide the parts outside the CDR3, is DTGVSQNPRHKITKRGQNVTFRCDPISEHNRLYWYRQTLGQGPEFLTYFQNEAQLEKSRLLSDRFSAERPKGSFSTLEIQRTEQGDSAMYLCASAQGGRGYLEQYFGPGTRLTVT.

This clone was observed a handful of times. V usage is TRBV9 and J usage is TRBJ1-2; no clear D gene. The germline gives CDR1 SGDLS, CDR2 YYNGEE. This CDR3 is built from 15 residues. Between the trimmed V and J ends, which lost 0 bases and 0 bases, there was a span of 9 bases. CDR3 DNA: TGTGCCAGCAGCGTAGGAGCGCTAGCTAACTATGGCTACACCTTC. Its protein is CASSVGALANYGYTF.

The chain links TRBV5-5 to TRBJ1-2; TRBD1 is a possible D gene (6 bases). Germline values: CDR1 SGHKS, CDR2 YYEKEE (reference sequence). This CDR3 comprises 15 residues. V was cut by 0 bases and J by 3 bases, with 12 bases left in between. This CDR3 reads CASSLGLGGDYGYTF. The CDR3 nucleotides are TGTGCCAGCAGCTTGGGATTAGGGGGAGACTATGGCTACACCTTC.

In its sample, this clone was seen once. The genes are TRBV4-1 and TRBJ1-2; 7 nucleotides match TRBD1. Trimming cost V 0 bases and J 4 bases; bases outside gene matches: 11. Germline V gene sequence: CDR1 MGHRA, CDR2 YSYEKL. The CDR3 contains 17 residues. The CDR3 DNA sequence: TGCGCCAGCAGCCAAGAAGGCAGGGGGTTGATTAGCTATGGCTACACCTTC. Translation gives CASSQEGRGLISYGYTF.

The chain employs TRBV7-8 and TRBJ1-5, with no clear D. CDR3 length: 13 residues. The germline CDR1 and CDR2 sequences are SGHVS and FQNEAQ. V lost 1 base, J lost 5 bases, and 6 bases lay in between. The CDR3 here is CASSLGRDQPQHF. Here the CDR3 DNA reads TGTGCCAGCAGCTTAGGGCGGGATCAGCCCCAGCATTTT.

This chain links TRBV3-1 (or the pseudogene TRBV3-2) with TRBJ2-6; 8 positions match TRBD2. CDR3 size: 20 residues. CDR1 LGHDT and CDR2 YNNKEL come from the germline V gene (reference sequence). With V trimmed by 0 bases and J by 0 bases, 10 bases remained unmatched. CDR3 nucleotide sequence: TGTGCCAGCAGCCAAGATGGTGGCGGGGGGCGACACTCTGGGGCCAACGTCCTGACTTTC. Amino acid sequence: CASSQDGGGGRHSGANVLTF.

The CDR3 protein is CAISESSRRRWNTEAFF. The CDR3 DNA reads TGTGCCATCAGTGAGTCTAGTCGGAGACGGTGGAACACTGAAGCTTTCTTT. The genes are TRBV10-3 and TRBJ1-1; D not certain. The CDR3 length is 17 residues. Germline V gene sequence: CDR1 ENHRY, CDR2 SYGVKD. V dropped 0 bases and J dropped 1 base, with 15 bases sitting between them.

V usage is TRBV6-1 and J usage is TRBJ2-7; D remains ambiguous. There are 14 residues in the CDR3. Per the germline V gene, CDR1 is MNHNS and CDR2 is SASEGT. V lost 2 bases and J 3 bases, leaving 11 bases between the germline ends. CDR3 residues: CASSEPEKYYEQYV. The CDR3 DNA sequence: TGTGCCAGCAGTGAACCGGAGAAATACTACGAGCAGTACGTC.

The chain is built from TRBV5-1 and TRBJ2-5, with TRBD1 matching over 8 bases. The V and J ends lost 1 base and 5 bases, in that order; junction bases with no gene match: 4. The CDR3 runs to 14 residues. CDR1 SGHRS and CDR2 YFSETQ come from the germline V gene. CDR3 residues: CASSLPGGVETQYF. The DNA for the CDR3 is TGCGCCAGCAGCTTGCCAGGGGGCGTCGAGACCCAGTACTTC.

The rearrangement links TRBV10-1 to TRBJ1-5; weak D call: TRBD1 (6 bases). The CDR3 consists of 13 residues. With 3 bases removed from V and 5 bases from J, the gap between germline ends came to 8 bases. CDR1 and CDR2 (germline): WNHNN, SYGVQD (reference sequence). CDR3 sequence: CASSENRDQPQHF. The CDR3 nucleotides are TGCGCCAGCAGTGAAAACAGGGATCAGCCCCAGCATTTT.

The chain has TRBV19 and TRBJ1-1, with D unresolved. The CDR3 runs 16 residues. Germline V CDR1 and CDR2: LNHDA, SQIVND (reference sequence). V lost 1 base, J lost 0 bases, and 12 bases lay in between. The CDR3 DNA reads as TGTGCCAGTAGTATAGGGCTTGGCGGGATGAACACTGAAGCTTTCTTT. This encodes CASSIGLGGMNTEAFF.

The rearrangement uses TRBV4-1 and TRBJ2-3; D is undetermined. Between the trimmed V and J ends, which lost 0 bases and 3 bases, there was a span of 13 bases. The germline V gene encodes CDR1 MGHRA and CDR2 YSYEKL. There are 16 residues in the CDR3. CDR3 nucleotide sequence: TGCGCCAGCAGCCAAGAGATCAGTGCAAAGACAGATACGCAGTATTTT. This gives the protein CASSQEISAKTDTQYF.

This chain's CDR3 is CASSIDLGAGLPNVLTF. The CDR3 DNA is TGTGCCAGTAGTATAGATCTAGGGGCAGGGTTACCCAACGTCCTGACTTTC. The V gene is TRBV19, the J gene TRBJ2-6, with D perhaps TRBD1 (5 bases). CDR1 is LNHDA and CDR2 is SQIVND in the germline V gene (reference sequence). Trimming took off 0 bases at V and 8 bases at J, with 17 bases between the two ends. This CDR3 spans 17 amino acids.

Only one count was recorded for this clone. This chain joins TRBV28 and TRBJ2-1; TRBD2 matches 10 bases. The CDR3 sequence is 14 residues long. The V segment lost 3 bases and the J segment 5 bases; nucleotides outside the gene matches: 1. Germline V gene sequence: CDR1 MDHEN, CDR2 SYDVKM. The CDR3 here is CASSFSGRNNEQFF. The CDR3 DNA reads TGTGCCAGCAGTTTTAGCGGGAGGAACAATGAGCAGTTCTTC.

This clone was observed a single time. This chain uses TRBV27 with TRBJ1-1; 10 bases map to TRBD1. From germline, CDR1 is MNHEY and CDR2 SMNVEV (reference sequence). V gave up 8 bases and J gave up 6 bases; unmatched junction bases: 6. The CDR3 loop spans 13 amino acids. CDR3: CASFSGTGAEAFF. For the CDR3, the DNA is TGTGCCAGCTTCTCCGGGACAGGGGCTGAAGCTTTCTTT.

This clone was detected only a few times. In nucleotides, the CDR3 is TGTGCCACCCGCCCAGGGCGTTTCTACGAGCAGTACTTC. It is translated as CATRPGRFYEQYF. This rearrangement joins TRBV28 to TRBJ2-7, with D possibly matching TRBD1 (5 bases). V was cut by 10 bases and J by 3 bases, with 16 bases left in between. The germline gives CDR1 MDHEN, CDR2 SYDVKM. This CDR3 has 13 residues.

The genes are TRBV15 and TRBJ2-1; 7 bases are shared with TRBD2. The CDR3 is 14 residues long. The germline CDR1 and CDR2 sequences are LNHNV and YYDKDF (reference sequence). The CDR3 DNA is TGTGGGCCCCAGTGGGCGGGAGTGAGCAATGAGCAGTTCTTC. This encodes CGPQWAGVSNEQFF.

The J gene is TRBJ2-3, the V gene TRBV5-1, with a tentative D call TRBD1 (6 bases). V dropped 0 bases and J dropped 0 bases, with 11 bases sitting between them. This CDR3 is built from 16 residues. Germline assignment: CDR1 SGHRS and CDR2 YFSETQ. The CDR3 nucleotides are TGCGCCAGCAGCTTGGGACAGGATCCAAGCACAGATACGCAGTATTTT. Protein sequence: CASSLGQDPSTDTQYF. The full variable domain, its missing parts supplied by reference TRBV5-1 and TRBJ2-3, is KAGVTQTPRYLIKTRGQQVTLSCSPISGHRSVSWYQQTPGQGLQFLFEYFSETQRNKGNFPGRFSGRQFSNSRSEMNVSTLELGDSALYLCASSLGQDPSTDTQYFGPGTRLTVL.

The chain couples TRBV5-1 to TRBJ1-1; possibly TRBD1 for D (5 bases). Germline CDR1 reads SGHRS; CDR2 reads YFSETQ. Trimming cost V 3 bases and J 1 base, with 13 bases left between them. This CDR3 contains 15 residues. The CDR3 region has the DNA TGCGCCAGCAGCTCATCCCCGGGGGAGAACACTGAAGCTTTCTTT. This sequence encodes CASSSSPGENTEAFF.

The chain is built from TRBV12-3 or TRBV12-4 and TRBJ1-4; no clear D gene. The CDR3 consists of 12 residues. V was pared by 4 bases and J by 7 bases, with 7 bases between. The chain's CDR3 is CASSYGSEKLFF. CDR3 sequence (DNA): TGTGCCAGCAGTTATGGCAGTGAAAAACTGTTTTTT.